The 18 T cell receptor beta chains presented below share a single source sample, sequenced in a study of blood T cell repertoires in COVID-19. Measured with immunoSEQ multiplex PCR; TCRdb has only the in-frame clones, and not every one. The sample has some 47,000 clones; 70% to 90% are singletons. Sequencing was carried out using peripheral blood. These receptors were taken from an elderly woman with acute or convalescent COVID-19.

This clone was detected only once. CDR3 nucleotide sequence: TGTGCCAGCAGGAAGACAGACCGAAACTATGGCTACACCTTC. Translated: CASRKTDRNYGYTF. This sequence joins TRBV6-6 and TRBJ1-2, with D possibly matching TRBD1 (5 bases). The V end lost 6 bases, the J end lost 2 bases, and 13 bases lay between the germline ends. The CDR3 totals 14 residues. Germline lookup yields CDR1 MNHNY and CDR2 SVGAGI (reference sequence).

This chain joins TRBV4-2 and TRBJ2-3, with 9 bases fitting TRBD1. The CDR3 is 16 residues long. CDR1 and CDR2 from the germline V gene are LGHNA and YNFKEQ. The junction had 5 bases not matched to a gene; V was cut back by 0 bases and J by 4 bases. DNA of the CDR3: TGTGCCAGCAGCCAAGATAACAGGGGGCACGCAGATACGCAGTATTTT. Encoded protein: CASSQDNRGHADTQYF.

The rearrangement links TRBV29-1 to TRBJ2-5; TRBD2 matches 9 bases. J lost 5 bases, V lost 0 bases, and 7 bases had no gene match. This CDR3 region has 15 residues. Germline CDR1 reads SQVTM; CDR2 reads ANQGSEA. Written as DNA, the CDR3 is TGCAGCGTTGAAGATCCCGGACTAGCGATGGAGACCCAGTACTTC. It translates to CSVEDPGLAMETQYF.

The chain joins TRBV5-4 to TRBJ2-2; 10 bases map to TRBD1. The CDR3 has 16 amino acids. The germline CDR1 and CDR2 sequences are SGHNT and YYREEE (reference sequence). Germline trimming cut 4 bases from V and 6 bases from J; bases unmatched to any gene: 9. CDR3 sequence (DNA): TGTGCCAGCAGCCCTGGGACAGGGGCGATCCCCGGGGAGCTGTTTTTT. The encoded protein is CASSPGTGAIPGELFF.

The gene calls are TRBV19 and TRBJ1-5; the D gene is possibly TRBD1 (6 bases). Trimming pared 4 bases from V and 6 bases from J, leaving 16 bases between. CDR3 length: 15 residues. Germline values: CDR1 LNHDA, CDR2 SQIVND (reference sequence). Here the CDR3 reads CASSTTGSRGQPQHF. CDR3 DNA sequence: TGTGCCAGTAGTACCACAGGGTCGCGAGGTCAGCCCCAGCATTTT.

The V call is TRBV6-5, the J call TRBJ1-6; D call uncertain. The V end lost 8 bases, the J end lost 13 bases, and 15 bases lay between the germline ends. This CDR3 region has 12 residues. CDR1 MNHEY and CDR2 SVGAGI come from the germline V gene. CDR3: CASGSEAGPLHF. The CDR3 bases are TGTGCCAGCGGGTCCGAGGCGGGGCCCCTCCACTTT.

DNA of the CDR3: TGTGCCAGCAGCTTGCCCCAACCGGGGGGGGTTTTGGAGACCCAGTACTTC. Protein: CASSLPQPGGVLETQYF. The rearrangement uses TRBV5-4 and TRBJ2-5; the match to TRBD2 covers 8 bases. CDR3 size: 17 residues. The V gene end was trimmed by 1 base and the J gene end by 5 bases; junction bases not matched to a gene: 13. Germline CDR1 and CDR2: SGHNT and YYREEE (reference sequence). Variable domain in full (rest from reference TRBV5-4 and TRBJ2-5): ETGVTQSPTHLIKTRGQQVTLRCSSQSGHNTVSWYQQALGQGPQFIFQYYREEENGRGNFPPRFSGLQFPNYSSELNVNALELDDSALYLCASSLPQPGGVLETQYFGPGTRLLVL.

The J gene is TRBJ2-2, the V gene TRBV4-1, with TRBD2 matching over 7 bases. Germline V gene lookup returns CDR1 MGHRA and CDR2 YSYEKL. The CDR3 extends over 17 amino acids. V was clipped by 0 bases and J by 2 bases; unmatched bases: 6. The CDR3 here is CASSQESQRGNTGELFF. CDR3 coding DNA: TGCGCCAGCAGCCAAGAATCCCAGCGGGGCAACACCGGGGAGCTGTTTTTT.

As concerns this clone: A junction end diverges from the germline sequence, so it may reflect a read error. Here the CDR3 DNA reads TGCGCCAGCAGCCCGGGACAGGGGCCTTCATATGGCCACACCTTC. Amino acid sequence: CASSPGQGPSYGHTF. V gene TRBV5-1 combines with J gene TRBJ1-2; 10 bases map to TRBD1. Germline V gene lookup returns CDR1 SGHRS and CDR2 YFSETQ. The CDR3 contains 15 residues.

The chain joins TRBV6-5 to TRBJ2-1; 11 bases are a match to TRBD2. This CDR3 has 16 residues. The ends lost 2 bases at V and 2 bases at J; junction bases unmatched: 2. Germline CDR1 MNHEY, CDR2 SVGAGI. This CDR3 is CASSYVAGGPYNEQFF. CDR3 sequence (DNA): TGTGCCAGCAGTTACGTAGCGGGGGGGCCCTACAATGAGCAGTTCTTC.

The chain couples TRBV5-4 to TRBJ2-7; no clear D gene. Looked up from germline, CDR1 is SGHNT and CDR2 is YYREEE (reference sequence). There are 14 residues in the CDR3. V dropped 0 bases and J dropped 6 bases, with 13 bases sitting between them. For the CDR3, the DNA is TGTGCCAGCAGCTTGGGCCCCTTAGAGCCCGAGCAGTACTTC. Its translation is CASSLGPLEPEQYF.

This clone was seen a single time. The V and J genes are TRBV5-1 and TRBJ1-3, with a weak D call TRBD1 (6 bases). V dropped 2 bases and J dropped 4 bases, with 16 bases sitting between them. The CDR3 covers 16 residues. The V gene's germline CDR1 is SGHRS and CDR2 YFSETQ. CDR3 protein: CASSLSTGRGGNTIYF. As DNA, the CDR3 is TGCGCCAGCAGCTTATCCACAGGCAGGGGCGGAAACACCATATATTTT.

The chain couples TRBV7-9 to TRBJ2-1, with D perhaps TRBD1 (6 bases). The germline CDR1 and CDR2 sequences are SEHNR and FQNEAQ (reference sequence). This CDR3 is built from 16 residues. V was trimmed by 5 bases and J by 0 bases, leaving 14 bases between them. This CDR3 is CASSVPRGSSYNEQFF. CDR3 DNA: TGTGCCAGCAGCGTGCCCAGGGGAAGCTCCTACAATGAGCAGTTCTTC.

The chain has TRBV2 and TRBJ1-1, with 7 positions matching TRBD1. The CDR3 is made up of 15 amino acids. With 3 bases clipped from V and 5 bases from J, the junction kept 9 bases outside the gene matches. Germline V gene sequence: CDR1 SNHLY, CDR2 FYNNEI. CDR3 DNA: TGTGCCAGCAGTGAGGGGGGAAGGGGGCGTACTGAAGCTTTCTTT. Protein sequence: CASSEGGRGRTEAFF.

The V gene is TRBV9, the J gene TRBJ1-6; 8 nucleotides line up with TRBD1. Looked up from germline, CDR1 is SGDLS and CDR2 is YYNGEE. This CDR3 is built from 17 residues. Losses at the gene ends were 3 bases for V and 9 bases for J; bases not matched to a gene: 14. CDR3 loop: CASSEEGRGQVSSPLHF. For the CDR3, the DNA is TGTGCCAGCAGCGAAGAGGGCAGGGGGCAAGTTAGTTCACCCCTCCACTTT.

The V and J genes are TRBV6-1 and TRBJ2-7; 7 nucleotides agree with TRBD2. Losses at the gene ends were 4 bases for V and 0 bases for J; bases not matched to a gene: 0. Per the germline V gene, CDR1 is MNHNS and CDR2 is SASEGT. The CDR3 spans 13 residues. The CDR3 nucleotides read TGTGCCAGCAGTGGGGGGGGCTCCTACGAGCAGTACTTC. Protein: CASSGGGSYEQYF.

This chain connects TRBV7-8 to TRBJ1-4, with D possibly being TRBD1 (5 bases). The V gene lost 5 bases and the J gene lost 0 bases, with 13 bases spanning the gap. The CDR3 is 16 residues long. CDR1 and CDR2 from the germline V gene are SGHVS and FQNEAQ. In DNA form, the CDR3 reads TGTGCCAGCAGCCCGCGGACATTTGCAACTAATGAAAAACTGTTTTTT. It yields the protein CASSPRTFATNEKLFF.

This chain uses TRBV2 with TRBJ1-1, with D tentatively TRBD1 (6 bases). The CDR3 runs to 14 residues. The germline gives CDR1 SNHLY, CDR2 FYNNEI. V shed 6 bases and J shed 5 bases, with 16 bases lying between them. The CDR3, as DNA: TGTGCCAGCAGAGCTCCTACAGGGAGAACTGAAGCTTTCTTT. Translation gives CASRAPTGRTEAFF. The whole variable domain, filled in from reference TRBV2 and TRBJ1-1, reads EPEVTQTPSHQVTQMGQEVILRCVPISNHLYFYWYRQILGQKVEFLVSFYNNEISEKSEIFDDQFSVERPDGSNFTLKIRSTKLEDSAMYFCASRAPTGRTEAFFGQGTRLTVV.